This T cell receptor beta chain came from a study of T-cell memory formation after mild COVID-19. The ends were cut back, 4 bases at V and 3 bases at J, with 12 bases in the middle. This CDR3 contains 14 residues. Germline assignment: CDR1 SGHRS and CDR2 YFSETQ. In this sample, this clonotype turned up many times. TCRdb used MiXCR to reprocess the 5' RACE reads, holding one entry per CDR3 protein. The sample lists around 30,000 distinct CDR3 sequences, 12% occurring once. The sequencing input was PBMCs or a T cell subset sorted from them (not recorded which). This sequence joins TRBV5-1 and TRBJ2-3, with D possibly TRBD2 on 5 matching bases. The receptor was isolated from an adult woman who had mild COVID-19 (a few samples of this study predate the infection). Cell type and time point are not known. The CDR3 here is CASSVSGWTDTQYF. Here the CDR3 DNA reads TGCGCCAGCAGCGTATCGGGATGGACAGATACGCAGTATTTT.